The T cell receptor (beta chain) under discussion was sequenced for a study of beta chain features in type 1 diabetes. Study results and caveats: Across all four CD4+ subsets, people with type 1 diabetes showed modestly shorter TCRB CDR3s. In the patient group, naive, central memory and Treg TCRB repertoires seemed more alike than in the healthy donor group. VDJ junctions from type 1 diabetes patients carried fewer insertions and larger deletions.

Expressed TCRB transcripts got sequenced, as all isolated RNA was reverse transcribed. This table comes from immunoSEQ multiplex PCR, and its TCRdb copy is limited to in-frame clones, with some not included. The sample has under 300,000 clones, around 14% seen once. Purity of each sorted population was above 95%. This clone was counted between two and nine times. The antigen is unknown. This CDR3 region has 15 residues. Germline V CDR1 and CDR2: MNHEY, SVGAGI. The V gene end was trimmed by 6 bases and the J gene end by 2 bases; junction bases not matched to a gene: 9. This clonotype was obtained from a man aged 30 to 39 with type 1 diabetes. The chain employs TRBV6-5 and TRBJ2-7, with 8 bases lining up with TRBD1. Sequencing was performed on naive CD4+ T cells from blood. Here the CDR3 reads CASRLDRDRAYEQYF. CDR3 coding DNA: TGTGCCAGCAGACTGGACAGGGATCGAGCCTACGAGCAGTACTTC.